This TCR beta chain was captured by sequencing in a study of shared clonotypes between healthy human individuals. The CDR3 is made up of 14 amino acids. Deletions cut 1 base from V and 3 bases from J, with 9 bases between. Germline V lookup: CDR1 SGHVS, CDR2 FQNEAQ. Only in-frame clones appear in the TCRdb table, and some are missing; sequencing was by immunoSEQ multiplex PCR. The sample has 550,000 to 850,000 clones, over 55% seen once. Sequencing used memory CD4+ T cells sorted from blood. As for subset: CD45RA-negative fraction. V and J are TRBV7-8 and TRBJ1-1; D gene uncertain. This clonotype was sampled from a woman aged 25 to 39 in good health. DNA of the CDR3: TGTGCCAGCAGCTTAGACCCGGCACACACTGAAGCTTTCTTT. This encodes CASSLDPAHTEAFF.